This TCR beta chain was sequenced during a study of radiotherapy plus CTLA-4 blockade in lung cancer. Points from the study as a whole: The authors reported that early blood T cell clone dynamics, with interferon-beta, best predicted response. Blood TCR clones of tumor origin expanded after radiotherapy plus ipilimumab.

Patients with chemo-refractory metastatic non-small-cell lung cancer received focal radiation plus CTLA-4 blockade with ipilimumab. The count of this clone is one. As yet, its antigen is unknown. Germline CDR1 and CDR2: MDHEN and SYDVKM. The CDR3 extends over 17 amino acids. The V gene end was trimmed by 3 bases and the J gene end by 5 bases; junction bases not matched to a gene: 7. Using immunoSEQ multiplex PCR, the repertoire was profiled, and TCRdb retains in-frame clones only, with some absent. Of about 38,000 clones listed, around three quarters are singletons. V usage is TRBV28 and J usage is TRBJ2-5, with TRBD2 matching 15 bases. The sequenced sample was peripheral blood, obtained from a patient treated with radiotherapy plus ipilimumab. The clonotype comes from a human donor with non-small cell lung cancer who had stable disease on radiotherapy plus ipilimumab. As DNA, the CDR3 is TGTGCCAGCAGTTTCCTTGGACTAGCGGGGGGGCGGGAGACCCAGTACTTC. Its translation: CASSFLGLAGGRETQYF. Drawing the rest from reference TRBV28 and TRBJ2-5, the complete variable domain is DVKVTQSSRYLVKRTGEKVFLECVQDMDHENMFWYRQDPGLGLRLIYFSYDVKMKEKGDIPEGYSVSREKKERFSLILESASTNQTSMYLCASSFLGLAGGRETQYFGPGTRLLVL.